These 3 T cell receptor beta chains share one sample of origin, sequenced in a study of blood T cell repertoires in COVID-19. The table came from immunoSEQ multiplex PCR; TCRdb's copy has only in-frame clones and leaves some out. Of about 230,000 clones listed, around 82% are singletons. Sequenced: peripheral blood. The receptors come from an older man with acute or convalescent COVID-19.

CDR3 sequence (DNA): TGTGCCAGCAGTCAGGACAGGGTTGACAATCAGCCCCAGCATTTT. Translation gives CASSQDRVDNQPQHF. The rearrangement joins TRBV6-5 to TRBJ1-5; the match to TRBD1 covers 8 bases. This CDR3 spans 15 amino acids. Germline CDR1 and CDR2: MNHEY and SVGAGI. The trim removed 5 bases at V and 3 bases at J, leaving 6 bases unmatched.

The chain joins TRBV7-6 to TRBJ2-3; TRBD2 aligns across 7 bases. V trimming: 5 bases; J trimming: 5 bases; junction bases outside the gene matches: 10. The CDR3 runs 15 residues. Germline V gene data show CDR1 as SGHVS and CDR2 as FNYEAQ. This CDR3 reads CASSPGGGAGDTQYF. As DNA, the CDR3 is TGTGCCAGCAGCCCAGGCGGGGGAGCAGGAGATACGCAGTATTTT. Drawing the rest from reference TRBV7-6 and TRBJ2-3, the complete variable domain is GAGVSQSPRYKVTKRGQDVALRCDPISGHVSLYWYRQALGQGPEFLTYFNYEAQQDKSGLPNDRFSAERPEGSISTLTIQRTEQRDSAMYRCASSPGGGAGDTQYFGPGTRLTVL.

The rearrangement joins TRBV28 to TRBJ1-6, with 7 bases lining up with TRBD1. CDR1 and CDR2 (germline): MDHEN, SYDVKM. Trimming took 6 bases from V and 8 from J; bases not matched to a gene: 10. The CDR3 has 15 amino acids. The chain's CDR3 is CASSTPGGRDSPLHF. The DNA for the CDR3 is TGTGCCAGCAGCACCCCAGGGGGTCGGGATTCACCCCTCCACTTT.